These 7 T cell receptor beta chains were sequenced from one sample in a study of post-analysis software for immune sequencing data. General observations from the study: Roughly five TRBV segments occurring more often in patients than controls included TRBV5-6, TRBV5-1 and TRBV20-1.

Their antigens remain unidentified. Unique molecular identifiers were present in the TCR beta cDNA libraries. One entry per CDR3 protein, called by TCRdb with MiXCR from the PCR reads. This sample has hundreds of thousands of distinct CDR3 sequences, with 55% to 60% found just once. Specimen: blood. The receptors derive from a girl aged 2 to 9 with multiple sclerosis.

The V call is TRBV4-2, the J call TRBJ2-1; 8 nucleotides agree with TRBD2. Germline CDR1 LGHNA, CDR2 YNFKEQ. V lost 3 bases to trimming and J lost 1 base; unmatched junction nucleotides: 8. The CDR3 has 17 amino acids. CDR3 sequence: CASSHLPTSGSYNEQFF. DNA for the CDR3: TGTGCCAGCAGCCACCTGCCCACTAGCGGATCCTACAATGAGCAGTTCTTC.

The chain uses TRBV7-2 and TRBJ1-5, with TRBD1 as a possible D gene (5 bases). Trimming cost V 5 bases and J 6 bases, with 14 bases left between them. CDR3 size: 14 residues. The V gene's germline CDR1 is SGHTA and CDR2 FQGNSA. As DNA, the CDR3 is TGTGCCAGCAGCCCCGGGGGGAAGGCTCAGCCCCAGCATTTT. This translates into CASSPGGKAQPQHF.

The chain links TRBV12-3 or TRBV12-4 to TRBJ1-2, with 8 bases identical to TRBD1. V shed 2 bases and J 6 bases; nucleotides not matched to a gene: 8. This CDR3 is built from 15 residues. The chain's CDR3 is CASSLTQGAWNGYTF. CDR3 in DNA: TGTGCCAGCAGTTTAACGCAGGGGGCTTGGAATGGCTACACCTTC.

The chain couples TRBV4-1 to TRBJ1-4; D gene unclear. V was pared by 0 bases and J by 6 bases, with 14 bases between. Germline CDR1 is MGHRA and CDR2 is YSYEKL. The CDR3 runs to 16 residues. Here the CDR3 DNA reads TGCGCCAGCAGCCAAGATGAACGAAGGGTTGATGAAAAACTGTTTTTT. Its protein product is CASSQDERRVDEKLFF.

The chain employs TRBV6-5 and TRBJ2-4, with 7 bases lining up with TRBD1. Looked up from germline, CDR1 is MNHEY and CDR2 is SVGAGI. CDR3 length: 14 amino acids. Trimming cost V 6 bases and J 13 bases; bases outside gene matches: 15. CDR3 DNA sequence: TGTGCCAGCAGCCAGACAGGGCTCACCTACGGGCAGTACTTC. Amino acid sequence: CASSQTGLTYGQYF.

The chain carries TRBV4-2 and TRBJ2-1, with 9 bases fitting TRBD1. The length of the CDR3 is 16 residues. J was trimmed by 4 bases and V by 0 bases; bases with no gene match: 4. CDR1 and CDR2 from the germline V gene are LGHNA and YNFKEQ. CDR3 region: CASSQEGDRAYNEQFF. DNA for the CDR3: TGTGCCAGCAGCCAAGAGGGGGACAGGGCTTACAATGAGCAGTTCTTC.

This chain links TRBV5-5 with TRBJ1-2; tentative D call: TRBD1 (6 bases). Deletions cut 0 bases from V and 3 bases from J, with 12 bases between. The V gene's germline CDR1 is SGHKS and CDR2 YYEKEE (reference sequence). The CDR3 contains 15 residues. The chain's CDR3 is CASSLAWDTYYGYTF. DNA for the CDR3: TGTGCCAGCAGCTTGGCCTGGGACACCTACTATGGCTACACCTTC.